The 6 T cell receptor beta chains listed next were all sequenced from one sample in a study of blood T cell repertoires in COVID-19. Generated by immunoSEQ multiplex PCR, the TCRdb table keeps only in-frame clones and is missing some. The sample carries nearly 80,000 clones, around nine tenths recorded once. Sample: peripheral blood. The receptors were sampled from a woman older than 75 with active or convalescent COVID-19.

The J gene is TRBJ2-5, the V gene TRBV2; TRBD2 matches at 15 bases. The V and J ends lost 4 bases and 5 bases, in that order; junction bases with no gene match: 2. Germline CDR1 and CDR2: SNHLY and FYNNEI. CDR3 length: 15 amino acids. In nucleotides, the CDR3 is TGTGCCAGCAGTGGGACTAGCGGGGGGGCGGAGACCCAGTACTTC. Translated, it gives CASSGTSGGAETQYF.

The gene calls are TRBV5-4 and TRBJ2-3; 9 bases are shared with TRBD1. Per the germline V gene, CDR1 is SGHNT and CDR2 is YYREEE (reference sequence). The CDR3 consists of 16 residues. Losses at the gene ends were 5 bases for V and 1 base for J; bases not matched to a gene: 8. CDR3 protein: CASSHYRDRGTDTQYF. In nucleotides, the CDR3 is TGTGCCAGCAGTCATTACCGGGACAGGGGCACAGATACGCAGTATTTT.

CDR3 nucleotides: TGTGCCAGCAGCCCAGGACTTGGCCGCACAGATACGCAGTATTTT. Translating gives CASSPGLGRTDTQYF. The rearrangement links TRBV7-6 to TRBJ2-3, with D possibly TRBD2 on 5 matching bases. Looked up from germline, CDR1 is SGHVS and CDR2 is FNYEAQ. The CDR3 has 15 amino acids. V lost 5 bases to trimming and J lost 1 base, with 13 bases between them.

This clone came up a few times. The chain joins TRBV18 to TRBJ1-5; 9 nucleotides line up with TRBD1. V lost 3 bases to trimming and J lost 7 bases; unmatched junction nucleotides: 7. This CDR3 region has 15 residues. CDR1 and CDR2 (germline): KGHSH, LQKENI. CDR3 coding DNA: TGTGCCAGCTCACCTGGACAGGGGAAGGGCCAGCCCCAGCATTTT. Translation: CASSPGQGKGQPQHF.

V gene TRBV6-5 combines with J gene TRBJ1-2; D is perhaps TRBD1 (5 bases). Germline V CDR1 and CDR2: MNHEY, SVGAGI. V was shortened by 2 bases and J by 0 bases, with 10 bases between the two germline ends. The CDR3 runs to 15 residues. CDR3 sequence: CASSYGGATNYGYTF. Written as DNA, the CDR3 is TGTGCCAGCAGTTACGGAGGGGCGACTAACTATGGCTACACCTTC.

The rearrangement uses TRBV9 and TRBJ2-7, with 7 bases matching TRBD2. The germline gives CDR1 SGDLS, CDR2 YYNGEE. J gave up 2 bases and V 4 bases, and 6 bases lay outside the gene matches. The CDR3 covers 14 residues. CDR3 in amino acids: CASSPQRGPYEQYF. The CDR3 DNA follows: TGTGCCAGCAGCCCCCAGCGGGGTCCCTACGAGCAGTACTTC.